The rows below give T cell receptor beta chains drawn from one sample of a study of shared clonotypes between healthy human individuals. Some clones are missing from TCRdb's copy, which holds only in-frame ones; the method was immunoSEQ multiplex PCR. This table holds about 690,000 clones, 90% found once. The sample consisted of memory CD8+ T cells from PBMCs. These receptors originate from a man between 18 and 29 years old in good health. Some clones in this sample may be carry-over from other donors' samples. CDR3s include the opening cysteine and the closing phenylalanine or tryptophan. The order of the fields is CDR3 protein, CDR3 DNA, CDR3 length, J gene, V gene, clone size, D gene. The D gene is left open where the match is weak. Not every row has a clone size; where given, it reads once, few, many or a size class.

cdr3_aa: CASSSGLAEGDTQYF
cdr3_nt: TGTGCCAGCAGCTCGGGACTAGCGGAGGGAGATACGCAGTATTTT
cdr3_length: 15
j_call: TRBJ2-3
v_call: TRBV5-4
clone_size: -
d_call: TRBD2

cdr3_aa: CASSSTGSSYNEQFF
cdr3_nt: TGTGCCAGCAGCTCCACAGGGAGCTCCTACAATGAGCAGTTCTTC
cdr3_length: 15
j_call: TRBJ2-1
v_call: TRBV5-8
clone_size: -
d_call: -

cdr3_aa: CASSVVATSSYNEQFF
cdr3_nt: TGTGCCAGCAGCGTAGTGGCTACCAGCTCCTACAATGAGCAGTTCTTC
cdr3_length: 16
j_call: TRBJ2-1
v_call: TRBV9
clone_size: -
d_call: -

cdr3_aa: CASSQDNSGANVLTF
cdr3_nt: TGTGCCAGCAGCCAAGACAACTCTGGGGCCAACGTCCTGACTTTC
cdr3_length: 15
j_call: TRBJ2-6
v_call: TRBV4-2
clone_size: many
d_call: -

cdr3_aa: CASSVGASSYEQYF
cdr3_nt: TGTGCCAGCAGCGTAGGAGCGAGCTCCTACGAGCAGTACTTC
cdr3_length: 14
j_call: TRBJ2-7
v_call: TRBV9
clone_size: -
d_call: -

cdr3_aa: CASSEGTGDWGTNEKLFF
cdr3_nt: TGTGCCAGCAGCGAGGGGACAGGAGACTGGGGAACTAATGAAAAACTGTTTTTT
cdr3_length: 18
j_call: TRBJ1-4
v_call: TRBV9
clone_size: -
d_call: TRBD1

cdr3_aa: CASSSAGPNYGYTF
cdr3_nt: TGTGCCAGCAGTTCGGCAGGGCCGAACTATGGCTACACCTTC
cdr3_length: 14
j_call: TRBJ1-2
v_call: TRBV27
clone_size: -
d_call: -

cdr3_aa: CASSVAGREQYF
cdr3_nt: TGTGCCAGCAGTGTGGCCGGGCGCGAGCAGTACTTC
cdr3_length: 12
j_call: TRBJ2-7
v_call: TRBV25-1
clone_size: -
d_call: -

cdr3_aa: CASSGTVNEKLFF
cdr3_nt: TGTGCCAGCTCCGGGACGGTTAATGAAAAACTGTTTTTT
cdr3_length: 13
j_call: TRBJ1-4
v_call: TRBV7-9
clone_size: -
d_call: -

cdr3_aa: CASSQDPGTDTQYF
cdr3_nt: TGCGCCAGCAGCCAAGACCCAGGGACAGATACGCAGTATTTT
cdr3_length: 14
j_call: TRBJ2-3
v_call: TRBV4-3
clone_size: -
d_call: -

cdr3_aa: CASSPPYRGDYGYTF
cdr3_nt: TGTGCCAGCAGTCCTCCCTACAGGGGGGACTATGGCTACACCTTC
cdr3_length: 15
j_call: TRBJ1-2
v_call: TRBV7-9
clone_size: -
d_call: TRBD1

cdr3_aa: CASSYRLAGGRFEQFF
cdr3_nt: TGTGCCAGCAGCTATCGACTAGCGGGAGGGCGCTTTGAGCAGTTCTTC
cdr3_length: 16
j_call: TRBJ2-1
v_call: TRBV7-9
clone_size: -
d_call: TRBD2

cdr3_aa: CASSFGGSGELFF
cdr3_nt: TGTGCCAGCAGTTTTGGAGGTAGCGGGGAGCTGTTTTTT
cdr3_length: 13
j_call: TRBJ2-2
v_call: TRBV28
clone_size: -
d_call: -

cdr3_aa: CAAAEISYEQYF
cdr3_nt: TGTGCGGCTGCCGAAATATCCTACGAGCAGTACTTC
cdr3_length: 12
j_call: TRBJ2-7
v_call: TRBV10-3
clone_size: -
d_call: -

cdr3_aa: CASSLVGRAKNNEQFF
cdr3_nt: TGTGCCAGCAGCTTAGTGGGGCGGGCCAAAAACAATGAGCAGTTCTTC
cdr3_length: 16
j_call: TRBJ2-1
v_call: TRBV11-2
clone_size: -
d_call: -

cdr3_aa: CASSSGGAPYNEQFF
cdr3_nt: TGTGCCAGCAGCTCCGGCGGGGCCCCCTACAATGAGCAGTTCTTC
cdr3_length: 15
j_call: TRBJ2-1
v_call: TRBV9
clone_size: -
d_call: -

cdr3_aa: CAISKDSSYNEQFF
cdr3_nt: TGTGCCATCAGTAAGGACAGCTCCTACAATGAGCAGTTCTTC
cdr3_length: 14
j_call: TRBJ2-1
v_call: TRBV10-3
clone_size: -
d_call: -

cdr3_aa: CASSFRDSADTQYF
cdr3_nt: TGTGCCAGCAGCTTCCGGGACTCCGCAGATACGCAGTATTTT
cdr3_length: 14
j_call: TRBJ2-3
v_call: TRBV7-8
clone_size: -
d_call: -

cdr3_aa: CASRSRGGNTEAFF
cdr3_nt: TGTGCCAGCAGGTCAAGGGGGGGGAACACTGAAGCTTTCTTT
cdr3_length: 14
j_call: TRBJ1-1
v_call: TRBV6-1
clone_size: -
d_call: -

cdr3_aa: CASSQRTNTGELFF
cdr3_nt: TGTGCCAGCAGCCAGCGGACAAACACCGGGGAGCTGTTTTTT
cdr3_length: 14
j_call: TRBJ2-2
v_call: TRBV4-2
clone_size: few
d_call: -

cdr3_aa: CASSRPGNEQFF
cdr3_nt: TGTGCCAGCAGCCGACCGGGGAATGAGCAGTTCTTC
cdr3_length: 12
j_call: TRBJ2-1
v_call: TRBV28
clone_size: -
d_call: -

cdr3_aa: CSVLSPGLAATGELFF
cdr3_nt: TGCAGTGTTCTTTCGCCAGGACTAGCGGCAACCGGGGAGCTGTTTTTT
cdr3_length: 16
j_call: TRBJ2-2
v_call: TRBV29-1
clone_size: -
d_call: TRBD2

cdr3_aa: CASSYSRRGTYNEQFF
cdr3_nt: TGTGCCAGCAGTTACTCCCGCAGGGGGACCTACAATGAGCAGTTCTTC
cdr3_length: 16
j_call: TRBJ2-1
v_call: TRBV6-5
clone_size: -
d_call: TRBD1

cdr3_aa: CASGQGQGWAGELFF
cdr3_nt: TGTGCCAGCGGCCAGGGACAGGGGTGGGCCGGGGAGCTGTTTTTT
cdr3_length: 15
j_call: TRBJ2-2
v_call: TRBV9
clone_size: -
d_call: TRBD1

cdr3_aa: CASSVGRLAGPNTGELFF
cdr3_nt: TGTGCCAGCAGCGTAGGGCGACTAGCGGGACCGAACACCGGGGAGCTGTTTTTT
cdr3_length: 18
j_call: TRBJ2-2
v_call: TRBV9
clone_size: -
d_call: TRBD2

cdr3_aa: CASGGALSYEQYF
cdr3_nt: TGTGCCAGCGGAGGGGCACTCTCCTACGAGCAGTACTTC
cdr3_length: 13
j_call: TRBJ2-7
v_call: TRBV6-6
clone_size: few
d_call: -

cdr3_aa: CASSPPDGHQETQYF
cdr3_nt: TGTGCCAGCAGTCCACCGGACGGACACCAAGAGACCCAGTACTTC
cdr3_length: 15
j_call: TRBJ2-5
v_call: TRBV27
clone_size: -
d_call: -

cdr3_aa: CASGPPEGAETQYF
cdr3_nt: TGTGCCAGCGGCCCCCCTGAGGGGGCAGAGACCCAGTACTTC
cdr3_length: 14
j_call: TRBJ2-5
v_call: TRBV27
clone_size: -
d_call: TRBD1

cdr3_aa: CASSVGIGNQPQHF
cdr3_nt: TGTGCCAGCAGCGTTGGGATCGGGAATCAGCCCCAGCATTTT
cdr3_length: 14
j_call: TRBJ1-5
v_call: TRBV9
clone_size: -
d_call: -

cdr3_aa: CASSLIQGGRASEQFF
cdr3_nt: TGTGCCAGCAGCTTAATACAGGGCGGGAGGGCCTCTGAGCAGTTCTTC
cdr3_length: 16
j_call: TRBJ2-1
v_call: TRBV7-3
clone_size: once
d_call: TRBD2

cdr3_aa: CASSLMGWAAGTSGPYEQYF
cdr3_nt: TGTGCCAGCAGTTTAATGGGATGGGCAGCCGGGACTAGCGGACCCTACGAGCAGTACTTC
cdr3_length: 20
j_call: TRBJ2-7
v_call: TRBV28
clone_size: -
d_call: TRBD2

cdr3_aa: CASSLSDWPQETQYF
cdr3_nt: TGCGCCAGCAGCTTGAGTGATTGGCCCCAAGAGACCCAGTACTTC
cdr3_length: 15
j_call: TRBJ2-5
v_call: TRBV5-1
clone_size: -
d_call: -

cdr3_aa: CASRARGQGRDGYTF
cdr3_nt: TGTGCCAGCAGAGCAAGGGGACAGGGGAGAGATGGCTACACCTTC
cdr3_length: 15
j_call: TRBJ1-2
v_call: TRBV5-5
clone_size: -
d_call: TRBD1

cdr3_aa: CASSAPRSGGDEQYF
cdr3_nt: TGTGCCAGCAGCGCCCCTCGGTCAGGTGGGGACGAGCAGTACTTC
cdr3_length: 15
j_call: TRBJ2-7
v_call: TRBV7-9
clone_size: -
d_call: -

cdr3_aa: CASSPRPNTGELFF
cdr3_nt: TGTGCCAGCAGTCCCCGGCCGAACACCGGGGAGCTGTTTTTT
cdr3_length: 14
j_call: TRBJ2-2
v_call: TRBV27
clone_size: -
d_call: -